These T cell receptor beta chains were read from a single sample in a study of shared clonotypes between healthy human individuals. Produced via immunoSEQ multiplex PCR; TCRdb's table is partial and in-frame only. Of about 820,000 clones in the sample, 80% to 95% were seen once. The source material was naive CD8+ T cells sorted from blood. The receptors shown here come from a man aged 30 to 45 in good health. Both conserved end residues are part of each CDR3. The order of the fields is V gene, D gene, CDR3 protein. D genes are given only for firm matches.

TRBV28,TRBD2,CASSPPGTSFQYF
TRBV5-1,.,CASSLGDHTYEQYF
TRBV29-1,TRBD1,CSVGPRQGGRDYGYTF
TRBV29-1,.,CSIIEQGSGANVLTF
TRBV7-6,TRBD2,CASSSLVGRDPGTSGPYNEQFF
TRBV6-5,TRBD2,CASRKWEGNNEQFF
TRBV7-9,.,CASSLGGSAFTYNEQFF
TRBV7-6,.,CASSFTGGDEQFF
TRBV4-1,.,CASSQGGRPQFF
TRBV4-3,.,CASSQEVVLLNEQFF
TRBV30,TRBD1,CAQTGLENEKLFF
TRBV7-9,TRBD2,CASSLVAGTREQFF
TRBV27,.,CAAARRNEQFF
TRBV5-6,TRBD1,CASSLGDRSYEQYF
TRBV7-9,.,CASSPPVLRTEAFF
TRBV5-6,.,CASSFREPGYEQYF
TRBV14,TRBD1,CASSRAGVGGDGYTF
TRBV30,.,CAWSEGRRQVTEAFF
TRBV27,.,CASSWGIRDTGELFF
TRBV11-2,TRBD2,CASSLGGTSGRPDEQFF
TRBV5-1,.,CASSLAQYGELFF
TRBV19,.,CASSRGEWTASSYEQYF
TRBV7-6,.,CASSLLGLTDTQYF
TRBV10-3,.,CAIIEESSYEQYF
TRBV7-8,.,CASSPNLTPAGSYEQYF
TRBV28,.,CASSPIAPLGRSYNEQFF
TRBV19,TRBD2,CASSPRGDGRHEQYF
TRBV30,TRBD2,CAWSFTSGRYNEQYF
TRBV6-1,.,CASRNTEAFF
TRBV7-9,.,CASSLVSGEGGELFF
TRBV9,.,CASSVGGRENRYEQFF
TRBV13,.,CASSLGHNYGYTF
TRBV19,.,CASSLRAGSQPQHF
TRBV19,.,CASTAQGGLGYGYTF
TRBV29-1,.,CSVPGTWGYNEQFF
TRBV7-9,.,CASSLGRGGGDTQYF
TRBV4-1,.,CASSQEHTGELFF
TRBV30,.,CAWSSLSVSVTDTQYF
TRBV4-1,.,CASSQDPGPGNTIYF
TRBV19,TRBD2,CASSALAGVTNEQFF
TRBV28,.,CASSFAGTYNEQFF
TRBV27,TRBD1,CASSSGTGNQPQHF
TRBV9,.,CASSVASSYNGYTF
TRBV11-1,TRBD2,CASSWTSGDTGELFF
TRBV28,TRBD2,CASSEPGTSGSYEQYF
TRBV27,.,CASSLGRNSYEQYF
TRBV28,.,CASTDVGLGGTEAFF
TRBV9,TRBD1,CASSVGFPGTDEAFF
TRBV4-1,.,CASSQEWTDYEQYF
TRBV4-3,.,CASSQDAGMASNQPQHF
TRBV4-1,TRBD2,CASSQLIAGDHQETQYF
TRBV7-9,TRBD1,CASSLADRSYGYTF